A single sample is the source of the 20 T cell receptor beta chains below, sequenced in a study of OX40 agonist ivuxolimab in advanced cancers. Library prep was done by the immunoSEQ multiplex PCR assay. The clones in this table, taken by TCRdb from immuneACCESS, are in-frame only. Not every clone is retained; where verified, under half of the shortfall comes from an unresolved V gene, and the cause of the rest is unknown. The sample data list approximately 50,000 clones, and 60% to 80% of these were observed just once. The ten most abundant clones make up roughly 3.9% of the sample. The sample was CD4+ or CD8+ T cells sorted from blood, taken in a trial of the OX40 agonist ivuxolimab. Receptors were obtained from an adult with an advanced solid tumor such as melanoma, head and neck, liver or kidney cancer.

This chain joins TRBV7-8 and TRBJ1-5; TRBD1 might be the D (5 bases). CDR1 and CDR2 (germline): SGHVS, FQNEAQ. V was clipped by 2 bases and J by 1 base, with 6 bases between them. The CDR3 is 14 amino acids. CDR3 protein: CASSLPGSNQPQHF. In DNA form, the CDR3 reads TGTGCCAGCAGCTTACCAGGGAGCAATCAGCCCCAGCATTTT.

V gene TRBV5-1 combines with J gene TRBJ2-1; 9 bases are a match to TRBD2. Trimming removed 1 base from V and 0 bases from J; junction bases left unmatched: 14. Looked up from germline, CDR1 is SGHRS and CDR2 is YFSETQ. The CDR3 sequence is 20 residues long. The CDR3 here is CASSLLASKAGGYSYNEQFF. In DNA, the CDR3 is TGCGCCAGCAGCTTGTTGGCGTCAAAAGCGGGAGGATACTCCTACAATGAGCAGTTCTTC.

The gene calls are TRBV18 and TRBJ2-5; 8 positions agree with TRBD1. This CDR3 region has 15 residues. J lost 13 bases, V lost 3 bases, and 16 bases had no gene match. The germline CDR1 and CDR2 sequences are KGHSH and LQKENI. This chain's CDR3 is CASSPGVPGQAGSYF. The CDR3 DNA reads TGTGCCAGCTCACCGGGGGTCCCGGGACAGGCCGGATCGTACTTC.

J is TRBJ2-5 and V is TRBV18; unclear D gene. Trimming cost V 3 bases and J 2 bases, with 10 bases left between them. Germline CDR1 is KGHSH and CDR2 is LQKENI. This CDR3 spans 14 amino acids. CDR3 coding DNA: TGTGCCAGCTCACCCCAGATAGGGCAAGAGACCCAGTACTTC. Encoded protein: CASSPQIGQETQYF.

The genes are TRBV18 and TRBJ1-3; D is possibly TRBD1 (5 bases). Germline CDR1 and CDR2: KGHSH and LQKENI. The CDR3 has 14 amino acids. V dropped 1 base and J dropped 9 bases, with 13 bases sitting between them. Here the CDR3 DNA reads TGTGCCAGCTCACCACTGACAGCGGACGGCACCATATATTTT. Translation gives CASSPLTADGTIYF.

This clone was counted once. The chain combines TRBV18 with TRBJ1-2; D might be TRBD1 (5 bases). Trimming took 3 bases from V and 12 from J, leaving 26 bases between them. The CDR3 totals 16 residues. Germline-derived CDR1 and CDR2 are KGHSH and LQKENI. DNA for the CDR3: TGTGCCAGCTCACCTATTCGGTCTGGAGGGGAACGTCACCACACCTTC. It encodes CASSPIRSGGERHHTF.

The genes are TRBV5-6 and TRBJ2-7, with 10 bases lining up with TRBD1. The CDR3 extends over 16 amino acids. Germline V CDR1 and CDR2: SGHDT, YYEEEE. The V and J ends lost 2 bases and 3 bases, in that order; junction bases with no gene match: 8. The CDR3 nucleotides read TGTGCCAGCAGCTTTATGTTCGGGACAGGGGTCTACGAGCAGTACTTC. Protein: CASSFMFGTGVYEQYF.

This clone was seen a single time. The J gene is TRBJ2-3, the V gene TRBV10-1; no clear D gene. Trimming pared 2 bases from V and 5 bases from J, leaving 11 bases between. The CDR3 is 14 residues long. Germline values: CDR1 WNHNN, CDR2 SYGVQD (reference sequence). Written as DNA, the CDR3 is TGCGCCAGCAGTGAGACCCGGCGTGGAGATACGCAGTATTTT. It specifies CASSETRRGDTQYF.

DNA for the CDR3: TGTGCCATCTCTGAGGGACCCACAACTAATGAAAAACTGTTTTTT. As protein: CAISEGPTTNEKLFF. This sequence joins TRBV10-3 and TRBJ1-4; tentative D call: TRBD1 (5 bases). The CDR3 runs to 15 residues. Per germline, CDR1 ENHRY and CDR2 SYGVKD. Trimming took 8 bases from V and 0 from J, leaving 13 bases between them.

The chain recombines TRBV6-4 with TRBJ2-1; 9 bases match TRBD1. With 4 bases clipped from V and 12 bases from J, the junction kept 7 bases outside the gene matches. Per the germline V gene, CDR1 is MRHNA and CDR2 is SNTAGT. CDR3 length: 13 residues. The CDR3 coding sequence is TGTGCCAGCAGTGTACAGGGGGCCCGGGGGCAGTTCTTC. It codes for CASSVQGARGQFF.

This chain connects TRBV19 to TRBJ1-1, with D unclear. Germline V gene data show CDR1 as LNHDA and CDR2 as SQIVND (reference sequence). This CDR3 spans 12 amino acids. Trimming removed 5 bases at V and 7 bases at J, with 11 bases between. The DNA of the CDR3 is TGTGCCAGTAGTCTAGTGAGGAGTGAAGCTTTCTTT. This gives the protein CASSLVRSEAFF.

The rearrangement uses TRBV7-6 and TRBJ1-1, with D possibly being TRBD1 (6 bases). V was pared by 1 base and J by 4 bases, with 19 bases between. The CDR3 sequence is 17 residues long. Germline CDR1 SGHVS, CDR2 FNYEAQ. In nucleotides, the CDR3 is TGTGCCAGCAGCTTAGTCCAGGGGAGGATGTCGGGCACTGAAGCTTTCTTT. This gives the protein CASSLVQGRMSGTEAFF.

The chain employs TRBV6-6 and TRBJ1-4; D is uncertain. V was cut by 2 bases and J by 0 bases, with 7 bases left in between. The germline gives CDR1 MNHNY, CDR2 SVGAGI (reference sequence). The CDR3 spans 15 residues. CDR3 DNA: TGTGCCAGCAGTTACGGCCCTGCAACTAATGAAAAACTGTTTTTT. Translated: CASSYGPATNEKLFF.

The rearrangement joins TRBV2 to TRBJ1-3, with D possibly TRBD1 on 6 matching bases. This CDR3 comprises 14 residues. V was pared by 7 bases and J by 0 bases, with 10 bases between. The V gene's germline CDR1 is SNHLY and CDR2 FYNNEI. CDR3 sequence reads: CASKDSSSGNTIYF. The CDR3, as DNA: TGTGCCAGCAAGGACAGTTCCTCTGGAAACACCATATATTTT.

The gene calls are TRBV18 and TRBJ1-5; tentatively, D is TRBD1 (5 bases). Germline loops: CDR1 KGHSH, CDR2 LQKENI. This CDR3 is 15 amino acids long. The V gene lost 3 bases and the J gene lost 3 bases, with 12 bases spanning the gap. The chain's CDR3 is CASSPQRGTNQPQHF. The CDR3 DNA follows: TGTGCCAGCTCACCTCAGAGGGGCACCAATCAGCCCCAGCATTTT. Full variable domain (rest looked up from reference TRBV18 and TRBJ1-5): NAGVMQNPRHLVRRRGQEARLRCSPMKGHSHVYWYRQLPEEGLKFMVYLQKENIIDESGMPKERFSAEFPKEGPSILRIQQVVRGDSAAYFCASSPQRGTNQPQHFGDGTRLSIL.

The chain recombines TRBV6-1 with TRBJ1-5, with a possible D match to TRBD1 (6 bases). From germline, CDR1 is MNHNS and CDR2 SASEGT. V was pared by 6 bases and J by 6 bases, with 18 bases between. This CDR3 comprises 15 residues. The CDR3 region has the DNA TGTGCCAGCAGAGCCAACAGGGATCGTTTTCAGCCCCAGCATTTT. Translation: CASRANRDRFQPQHF.

The rearrangement joins TRBV28 to TRBJ2-2; maybe TRBD2 (6 bases). V lost 6 bases and J 7 bases, leaving 15 bases between the germline ends. CDR1 is MDHEN, CDR2 SYDVKM, per germline. This CDR3 is built from 14 residues. Here the CDR3 reads CASRSPGDGGELFF. For the CDR3, the DNA is TGTGCCAGCAGGAGCCCGGGGGACGGCGGGGAGCTGTTTTTT.

CDR3 DNA: TGTGCCAGCTCACCATCGGGACAGGCATATGAAGCTTTCTTT. Protein: CASSPSGQAYEAFF. J is TRBJ1-1 and V is TRBV18, with TRBD1 matching 8 bases. Per the germline V gene, CDR1 is KGHSH and CDR2 is LQKENI. With V trimmed by 2 bases and J by 7 bases, 6 bases remained unmatched. This CDR3 spans 14 amino acids.

V is TRBV5-1 and J is TRBJ2-3, with TRBD1 identical over 11 bases. Germline V gives CDR1 SGHRS, CDR2 YFSETQ. J lost 5 bases, V lost 4 bases, and 3 bases had no gene match. CDR3 length: 14 amino acids. The CDR3 DNA reads as TGCGCCAGCAGCGTCGGGACAGGGGGAGATACGCAGTATTTT. This codes for CASSVGTGGDTQYF.

This clone showed up just a few times. This rearrangement joins TRBV27 to TRBJ2-5, with 11 bases that match TRBD2. The CDR3 totals 18 residues. CDR1 is MNHEY and CDR2 is SMNVEV in the germline V gene (reference sequence). Trimming removed 5 bases from V and 1 base from J; junction bases left unmatched: 12. The chain's CDR3 is CASSPFRASGRPQETQYF. In nucleotides, the CDR3 is TGTGCCAGCAGTCCCTTTAGGGCTAGCGGGAGGCCCCAAGAGACCCAGTACTTC.